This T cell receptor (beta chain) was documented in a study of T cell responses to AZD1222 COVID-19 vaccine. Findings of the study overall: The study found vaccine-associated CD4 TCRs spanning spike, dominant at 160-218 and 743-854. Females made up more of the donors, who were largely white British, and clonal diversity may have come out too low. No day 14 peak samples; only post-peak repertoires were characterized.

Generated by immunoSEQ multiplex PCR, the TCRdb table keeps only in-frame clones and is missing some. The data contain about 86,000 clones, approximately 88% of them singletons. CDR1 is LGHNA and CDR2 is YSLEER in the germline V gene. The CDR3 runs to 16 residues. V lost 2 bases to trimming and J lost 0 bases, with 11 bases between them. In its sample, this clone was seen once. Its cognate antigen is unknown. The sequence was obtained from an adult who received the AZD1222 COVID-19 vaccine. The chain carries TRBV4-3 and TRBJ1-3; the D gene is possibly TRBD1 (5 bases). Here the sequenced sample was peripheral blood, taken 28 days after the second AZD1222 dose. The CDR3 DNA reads TGCGCCAGCAGCCAAAACAGGATTTTCTCTGGAAACACCATATATTTT. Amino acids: CASSQNRIFSGNTIYF.